Here is one T cell receptor (beta chain) with its context. Its antigen is not yet known. With the read ending 3 residues before the CDR3 end, the germline J gene is used to fill in that end. V is pruned by 6 bases and J by 4 bases, leaving 4 bases of the junction without a gene match. The CDR3 starts with the cysteine, ends with the phenylalanine, and has 13 residues. The DNA covers only part of the CDR3, 30 bases in frame from base 1. The germline V gene (reference sequence) yields LNHDA for CDR1 and SQIVND for CDR2. Every participant had a single incident cervical HPV16 infection, and women with prevalent HPV16 infections were excluded. Cervical HPV DNA was detected by MY09/MY11 PCR and genotyped by dot-blot hybridization. Roughly 15 mL of heparinized blood were centrifuged, and the buffy coat was split into aliquots, frozen at -30 degrees C, and then kept at -80 degrees C. QIAGEN kits were used to extract genomic DNA from the buffy coat specimens.

These data originate in a study of T cells in women clearing cervical HPV infection (dated by TCRdb to 2016 to 2019). Background for the entire study: The cases were 25 women with histologically confirmed HPV16-related CIN3 or worse, and 2 of those women had invasive cancers. Cases and controls were matched on year of sample collection and on age within five years. The parent cohort enrolled roughly 9,600 women aged 18 or older in Guanacaste, Costa Rica, during about 1992 to 1995 and followed them for over six years. The roughly 25 controls were women who cleared a single incident HPV16 infection within 12 months without developing precancer or cancer. Among cases, blood sampling occurred a median of about 160 days after lesion detection, with an interquartile range of about 80 to 210 days. Median age was about 32 years in cases versus 38 in controls, and baseline characteristics did not differ significantly. Case blood was taken at the visit when the lesion was first identified, whereas control blood was taken when infection was no longer detected. Because only a few women had HLA typing data, the possibility that HLA type acted as a confounder could not be ruled out. Nested within Costa Rica's Guanacaste HPV Natural History Study, an exploratory proof-of-principle case-control study compared TCR repertoires across cervical HPV16 outcomes. Five blinded duplicates per group were added as quality controls, so that around 60 samples were obtained: roughly 50 participants and approximately 10 replicates.

TCR beta CDR3 regions were amplified by multiplex PCR from an average of approximately 1,200 ng genomic DNA per sample using the immunoSEQ assay. The assay corrected primer bias using a complete synthetic TCR repertoire to establish an amplification baseline. The amplicons were sequenced using the Illumina platform. The source study handled its data this way. Error correction of the sequences involved clustering with frequency ratios plus a modified nearest-neighbor algorithm, after which the sequences were analyzed in the immunoSEQ Analyzer using IMGT gene definitions. At each rarefaction depth, TCR richness and evenness were averaged across 20 rarefaction repeats, and any sample with fewer sequences than the depth was left out. V, D and J gene relative abundances were compared between groups with Wilcoxon rank sum tests, applying FDR correction. For the blinded duplicates, the intraclass correlation was 95.6% for TCR richness and averaged about 76% across around 61 gene segments. Held by TCRdb, this immuneACCESS table contains in-frame sequences only and omits some clones. Under half of the omission traces to an unresolved V gene where checked; the cause of the rest is unknown. The D gene and trimming were derived from the DNA, and the V and J assignments and clone size from that table. This sample's table lists about 30,000 clones. 3% to 3.5% of the sample goes to the ten largest clones.

Overall study outcomes, separate from this receptor: T-cell numbers per sample were unknown, so richness differences could reflect varying T-cell content rather than repertoire biology. Lower TRBV6-7 relative abundance was observed in cases than in controls (0.11% versus 0.16%; Bonferroni P = 0.0008). Across sequencing depths, CIN3+ cases showed significantly higher TCR repertoire richness than controls, but evenness did not differ between the groups. Whether associations preceded infection or resulted from infection could not be shown with the cross-sectional design, and effector/memory subsets and HPV-specific T cells were not isolated. Random forest classifiers combining richness and V gene abundances distinguished cases from controls with an estimated AUC of less than 0.9.

The sequence derives from a woman aged 18 to 75 with a cervical HPV16 infection that either progressed to CIN3+ or cleared (not recorded which). The specimen sequenced was blood buffy coat. The rearrangement combines TRBV19 with TRBJ2-7, with 9 bases in between that match TRBD2. CDR3 DNA (partial): TGTGCCAGTAGCGGCGGGGGGGCTTACGAG. The resulting protein is CASSGGGAYE. The full CDR3 protein reads CASSGGGAYEQYF.